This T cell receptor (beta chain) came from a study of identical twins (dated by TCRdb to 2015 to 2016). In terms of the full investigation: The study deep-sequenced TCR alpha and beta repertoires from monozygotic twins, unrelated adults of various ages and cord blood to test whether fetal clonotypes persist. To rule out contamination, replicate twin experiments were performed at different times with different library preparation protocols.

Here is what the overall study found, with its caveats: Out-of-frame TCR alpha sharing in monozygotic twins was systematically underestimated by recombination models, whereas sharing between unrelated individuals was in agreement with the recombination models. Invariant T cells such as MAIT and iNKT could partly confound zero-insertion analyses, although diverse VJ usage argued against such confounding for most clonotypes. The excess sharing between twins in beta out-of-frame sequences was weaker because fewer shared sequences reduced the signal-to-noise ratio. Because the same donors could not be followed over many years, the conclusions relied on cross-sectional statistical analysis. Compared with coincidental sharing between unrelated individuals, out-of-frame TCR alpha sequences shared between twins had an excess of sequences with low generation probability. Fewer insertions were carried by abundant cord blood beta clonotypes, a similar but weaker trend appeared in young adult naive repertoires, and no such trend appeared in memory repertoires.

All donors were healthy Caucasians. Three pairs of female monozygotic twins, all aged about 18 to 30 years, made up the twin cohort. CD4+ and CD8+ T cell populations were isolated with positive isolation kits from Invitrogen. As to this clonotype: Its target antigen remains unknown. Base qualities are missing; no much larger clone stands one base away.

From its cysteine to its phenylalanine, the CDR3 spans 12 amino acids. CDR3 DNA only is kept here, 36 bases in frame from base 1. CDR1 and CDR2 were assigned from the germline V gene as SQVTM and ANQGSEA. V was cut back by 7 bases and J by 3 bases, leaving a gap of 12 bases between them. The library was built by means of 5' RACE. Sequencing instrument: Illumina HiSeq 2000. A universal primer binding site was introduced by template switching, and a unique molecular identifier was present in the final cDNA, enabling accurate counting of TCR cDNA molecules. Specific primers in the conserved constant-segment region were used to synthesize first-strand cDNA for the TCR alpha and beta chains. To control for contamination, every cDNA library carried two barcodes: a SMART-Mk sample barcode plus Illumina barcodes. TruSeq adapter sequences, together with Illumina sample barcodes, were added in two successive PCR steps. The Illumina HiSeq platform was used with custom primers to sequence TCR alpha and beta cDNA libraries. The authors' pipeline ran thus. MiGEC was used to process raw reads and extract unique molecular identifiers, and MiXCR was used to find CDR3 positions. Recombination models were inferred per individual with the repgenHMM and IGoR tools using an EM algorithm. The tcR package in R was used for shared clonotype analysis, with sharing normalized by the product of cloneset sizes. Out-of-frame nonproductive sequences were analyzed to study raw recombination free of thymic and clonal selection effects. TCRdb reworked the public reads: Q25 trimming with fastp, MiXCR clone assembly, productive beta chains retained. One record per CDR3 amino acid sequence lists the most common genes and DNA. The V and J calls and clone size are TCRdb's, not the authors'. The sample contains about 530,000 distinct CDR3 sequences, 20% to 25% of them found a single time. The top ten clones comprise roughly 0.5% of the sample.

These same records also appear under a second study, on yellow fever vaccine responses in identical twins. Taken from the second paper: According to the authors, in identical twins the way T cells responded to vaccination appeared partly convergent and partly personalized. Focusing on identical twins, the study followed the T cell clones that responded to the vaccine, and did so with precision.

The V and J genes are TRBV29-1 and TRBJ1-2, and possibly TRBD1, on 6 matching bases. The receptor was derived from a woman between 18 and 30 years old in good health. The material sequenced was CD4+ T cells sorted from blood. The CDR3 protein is CSARRQDYGYTF. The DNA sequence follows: TGCAGCGCTAGGAGACAGGACTATGGCTACACCTTC.